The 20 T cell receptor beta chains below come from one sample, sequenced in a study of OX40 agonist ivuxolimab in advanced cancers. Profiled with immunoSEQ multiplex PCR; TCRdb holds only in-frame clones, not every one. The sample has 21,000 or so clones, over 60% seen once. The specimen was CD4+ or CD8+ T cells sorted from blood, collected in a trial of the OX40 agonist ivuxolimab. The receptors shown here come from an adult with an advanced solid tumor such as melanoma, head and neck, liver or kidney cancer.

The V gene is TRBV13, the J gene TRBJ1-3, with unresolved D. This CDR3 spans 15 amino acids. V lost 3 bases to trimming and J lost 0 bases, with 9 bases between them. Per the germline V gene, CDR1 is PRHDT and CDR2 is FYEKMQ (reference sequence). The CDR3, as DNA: TGTGCCAGCAGCTTGGGCGCAATCTCTGGAAACACCATATATTTT. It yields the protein CASSLGAISGNTIYF.

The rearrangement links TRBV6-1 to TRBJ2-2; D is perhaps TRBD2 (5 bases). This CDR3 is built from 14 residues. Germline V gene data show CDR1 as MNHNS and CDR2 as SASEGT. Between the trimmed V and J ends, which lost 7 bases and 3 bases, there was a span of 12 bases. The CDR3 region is CASTEGRDTGELFF. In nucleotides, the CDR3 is TGTGCCAGCACAGAGGGTAGGGACACCGGGGAGCTGTTTTTT.

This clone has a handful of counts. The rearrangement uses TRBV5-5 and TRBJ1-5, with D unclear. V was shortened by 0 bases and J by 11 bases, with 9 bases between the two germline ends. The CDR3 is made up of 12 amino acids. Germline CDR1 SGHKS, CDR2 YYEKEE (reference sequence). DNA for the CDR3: TGTGCCAGCAGCTTGGATTATGGGACCCAGCATTTT. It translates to CASSLDYGTQHF.

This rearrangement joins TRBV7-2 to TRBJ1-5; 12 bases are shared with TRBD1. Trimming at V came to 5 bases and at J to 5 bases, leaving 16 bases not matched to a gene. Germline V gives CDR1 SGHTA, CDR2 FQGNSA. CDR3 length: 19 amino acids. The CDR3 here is CASSLTGTGGVNVHQPQHF. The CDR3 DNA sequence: TGTGCCAGCAGCCTCACCGGGACAGGGGGCGTTAATGTCCATCAGCCCCAGCATTTT. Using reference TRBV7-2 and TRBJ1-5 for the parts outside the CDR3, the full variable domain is GAGVSQSPSNKVTEKGKDVELRCDPISGHTALYWYRQSLGQGLEFLIYFQGNSAPDKSGLPSDRFSAERTGGSVSTLTIQRTQQEDSAVYLCASSLTGTGGVNVHQPQHFGDGTRLSIL.

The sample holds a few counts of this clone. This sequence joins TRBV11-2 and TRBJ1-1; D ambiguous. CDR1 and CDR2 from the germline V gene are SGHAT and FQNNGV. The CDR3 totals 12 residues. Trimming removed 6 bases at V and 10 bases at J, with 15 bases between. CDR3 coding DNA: TGTGCCAGCAGTCTGTCGGAGGGCCGAGCTTTCTTT. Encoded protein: CASSLSEGRAFF.

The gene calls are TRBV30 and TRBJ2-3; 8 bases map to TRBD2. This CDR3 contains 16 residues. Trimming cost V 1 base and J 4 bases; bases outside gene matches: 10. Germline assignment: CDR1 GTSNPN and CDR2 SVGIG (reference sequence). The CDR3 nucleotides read TGTGCCTGGAGTGGCGGGGCGGGGGGCGTCGCAGATACGCAGTATTTT. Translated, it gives CAWSGGAGGVADTQYF.

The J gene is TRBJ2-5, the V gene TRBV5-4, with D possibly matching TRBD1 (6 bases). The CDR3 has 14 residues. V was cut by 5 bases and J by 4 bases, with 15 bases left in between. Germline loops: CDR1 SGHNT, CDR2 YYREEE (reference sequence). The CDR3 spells CASSPTGWLETQYF. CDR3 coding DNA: TGTGCCAGCAGTCCGACAGGCTGGTTAGAGACCCAGTACTTC.

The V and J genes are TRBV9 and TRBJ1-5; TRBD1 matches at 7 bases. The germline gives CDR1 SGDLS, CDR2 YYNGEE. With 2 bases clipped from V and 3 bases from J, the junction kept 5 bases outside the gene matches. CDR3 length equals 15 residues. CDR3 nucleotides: TGTGCCAGCAGCGTCGGCAGGGGGAACAATCAGCCCCAGCATTTT. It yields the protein CASSVGRGNNQPQHF.

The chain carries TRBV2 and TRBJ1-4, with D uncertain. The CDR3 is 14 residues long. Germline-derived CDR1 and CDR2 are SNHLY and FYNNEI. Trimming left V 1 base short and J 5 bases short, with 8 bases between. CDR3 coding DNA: TGTGCCAGCAGTGAAGGATTCGGAAATGAAAAACTGTTTTTT. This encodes CASSEGFGNEKLFF.

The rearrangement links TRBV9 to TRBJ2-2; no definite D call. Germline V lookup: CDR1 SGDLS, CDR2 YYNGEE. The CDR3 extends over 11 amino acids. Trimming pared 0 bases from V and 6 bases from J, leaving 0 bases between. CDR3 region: CASSVAGELFF. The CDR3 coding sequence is TGTGCCAGCAGCGTAGCCGGGGAGCTGTTTTTT.

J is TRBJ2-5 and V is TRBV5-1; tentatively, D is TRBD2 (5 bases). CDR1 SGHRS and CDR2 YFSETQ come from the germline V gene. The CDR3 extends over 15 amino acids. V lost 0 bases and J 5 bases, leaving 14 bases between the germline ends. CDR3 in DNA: TGCGCCAGCAGCTTGGCCGGGATGGGCGCGGAGACCCAGTACTTC. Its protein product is CASSLAGMGAETQYF.

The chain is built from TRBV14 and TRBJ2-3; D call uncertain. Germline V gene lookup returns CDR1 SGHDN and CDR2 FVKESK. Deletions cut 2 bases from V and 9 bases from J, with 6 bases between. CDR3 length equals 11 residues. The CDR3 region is CASSQWSTQYF. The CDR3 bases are TGTGCCAGCAGCCAATGGTCAACGCAGTATTTT.

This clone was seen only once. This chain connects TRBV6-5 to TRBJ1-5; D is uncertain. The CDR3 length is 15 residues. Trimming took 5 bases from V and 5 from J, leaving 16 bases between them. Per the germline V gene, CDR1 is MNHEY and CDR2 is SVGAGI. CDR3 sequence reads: CASSIDRAGYQPQHF. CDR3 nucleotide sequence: TGTGCCAGCAGTATTGACCGGGCGGGCTATCAGCCCCAGCATTTT.

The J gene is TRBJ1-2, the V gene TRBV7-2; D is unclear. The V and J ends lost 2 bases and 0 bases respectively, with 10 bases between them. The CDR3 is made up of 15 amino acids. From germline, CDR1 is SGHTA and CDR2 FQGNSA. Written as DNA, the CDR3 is TGTGCCAGCAGCTTATCCAGACAAGCTAACTATGGCTACACCTTC. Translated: CASSLSRQANYGYTF.

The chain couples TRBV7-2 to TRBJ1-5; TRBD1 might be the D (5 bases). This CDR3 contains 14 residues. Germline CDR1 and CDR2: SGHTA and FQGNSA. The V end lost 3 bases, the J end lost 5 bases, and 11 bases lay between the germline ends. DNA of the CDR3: TGTGCCAGCAGCTTCCCAGGGAGAGATCAGCCCCAGCATTTT. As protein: CASSFPGRDQPQHF.

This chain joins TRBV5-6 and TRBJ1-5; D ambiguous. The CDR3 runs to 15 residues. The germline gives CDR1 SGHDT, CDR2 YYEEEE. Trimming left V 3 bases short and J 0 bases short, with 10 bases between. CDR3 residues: CASSYRRYSNQPQHF. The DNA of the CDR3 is TGTGCCAGCAGCTACCGACGGTATAGCAATCAGCCCCAGCATTTT. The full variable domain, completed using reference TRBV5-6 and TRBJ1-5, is DAGVTQSPTHLIKTRGQQVTLRCSPKSGHDTVSWYQQALGQGPQFIFQYYEEEERQRGNFPDRFSGHQFPNYSSELNVNALLLGDSALYLCASSYRRYSNQPQHFGDGTRLSIL.

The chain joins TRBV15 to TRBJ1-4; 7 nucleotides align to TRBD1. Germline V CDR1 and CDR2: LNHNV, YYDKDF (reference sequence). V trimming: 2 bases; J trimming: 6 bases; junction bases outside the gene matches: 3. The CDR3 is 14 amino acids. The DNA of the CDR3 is TGTGCCACCAGCAGATCCGGGACAGATGAAAAACTGTTTTTT. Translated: CATSRSGTDEKLFF.

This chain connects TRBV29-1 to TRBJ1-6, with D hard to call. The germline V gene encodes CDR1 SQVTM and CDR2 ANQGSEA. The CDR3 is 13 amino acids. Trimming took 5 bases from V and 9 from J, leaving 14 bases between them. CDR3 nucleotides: TGCAGCGTTAGGATACGGGAAGGTTCACCCCTCCACTTT. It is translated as CSVRIREGSPLHF.

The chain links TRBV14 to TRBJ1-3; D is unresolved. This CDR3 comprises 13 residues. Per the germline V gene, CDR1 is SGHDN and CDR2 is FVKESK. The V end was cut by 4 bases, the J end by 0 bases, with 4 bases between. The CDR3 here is CASSLSSGNTIYF. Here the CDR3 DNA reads TGTGCCAGCAGCCTATCCTCTGGAAACACCATATATTTT.

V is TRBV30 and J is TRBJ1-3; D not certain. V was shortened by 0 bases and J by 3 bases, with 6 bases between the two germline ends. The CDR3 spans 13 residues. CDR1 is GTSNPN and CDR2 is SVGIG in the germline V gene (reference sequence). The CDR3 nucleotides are TGTGCCTGGAGTGTAGCCGTTGGAAACACCATATATTTT. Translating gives CAWSVAVGNTIYF. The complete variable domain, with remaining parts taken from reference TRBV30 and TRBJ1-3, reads SQTIHQWPATLVQPVGSPLSLECTVEGTSNPNLYWYRQAAGRGLQLLFYSVGIGQISSEVPQNLSASRPQDRQFILSSKKLLLSDSGFYLCAWSVAVGNTIYFGEGSWLTVV.